What follows describes a single TCR beta chain. These data originate in a study of T cells expressing NK-cell markers. This CDR3 has 16 residues. Germline CDR1 reads MDHEN; CDR2 reads SYDVKM. TCRdb re-called the 5' RACE reads, yielding one record per CDR3 amino acid sequence without DNA. The sample has 300,000 to 450,000 distinct CDR3 sequences; the top ten hold 5.2%. This rearrangement joins TRBV28 to TRBJ2-5; TCRdb reports TRBD2, a call that lacks DNA to check it against. The sequence came from a man aged 18-69 years in good health. The specimen sequenced was blood T cells: a sorted CD56 or NKG2C T cell subset, CD4+ or CD8+ T cells, or bulk PBMC T cells (not recorded which). CDR3 amino acids: CASTLDKRGNQETQYF.